A single sample gave rise to the 15 T cell receptor beta chains below, sequenced in a study of identical twins. Using its own MiXCR run on the 5' RACE reads, TCRdb lists one record per CDR3 protein. Seen here are around 960,000 distinct CDR3 sequences, about 12% observed once, and the top ten hold 1.5% to 2%. This sample also belongs to another study, concerning yellow fever vaccine responses in identical twins.

The sequenced sample was PBMCs. These receptors were collected from a woman younger than 30 in good health.

The gene calls are TRBV5-1 and TRBJ2-1; TRBD2 aligns across 7 bases. The germline CDR1 and CDR2 sequences are SGHRS and YFSETQ. CDR3 size: 13 residues. V shed 4 bases and J 7 bases; nucleotides not matched to a gene: 5. CDR3 nucleotides: TGCGCCAGCAGCCCCCTAGCGGCAAATGAGCAGTTCTTC. This encodes CASSPLAANEQFF.

This clonotype was picked up many times. The chain combines TRBV11-2 with TRBJ2-1; D remains ambiguous. CDR3 length: 18 residues. The germline V gene has CDR1 SGHAT and CDR2 FQNNGV. The ends were cut back, 0 bases at V and 1 base at J, with 16 bases in the middle. CDR3: CASSLDAPSRKSYNEQFF. The CDR3, as DNA: TGTGCCAGCAGCTTAGATGCCCCATCTAGGAAGTCCTACAATGAGCAGTTCTTC.

This clonotype occurred a few times. The V and J genes are TRBV6-5 and TRBJ2-3, with D possibly matching TRBD1 (5 bases). The V gene's germline CDR1 is MNHEY and CDR2 SVGAGI. This CDR3 has 15 residues. V gave up 2 bases and J gave up 7 bases, with 16 bases separating them. The CDR3 sequence: CASSYEVQGRYTQYF. In DNA, the CDR3 is TGTGCCAGCAGTTACGAAGTGCAGGGCCGATATACGCAGTATTTT.

This chain connects TRBV7-9 to TRBJ2-7; D ambiguous. V was trimmed by 5 bases and J by 2 bases, leaving 13 bases between them. Looked up from germline, CDR1 is SEHNR and CDR2 is FQNEAQ (reference sequence). There are 14 residues in the CDR3. CDR3 amino acids: CASSRGTVPYEQYV. In DNA form, the CDR3 reads TGTGCCAGCAGCCGAGGTACAGTTCCCTACGAGCAGTACGTC.

This clonotype appeared a few times. The genes are TRBV7-8 and TRBJ2-5; possible D gene TRBD1, 6 bases. V was clipped by 1 base and J by 2 bases, with 11 bases between them. Germline CDR1 SGHVS, CDR2 FQNEAQ. This CDR3 spans 15 amino acids. The chain's CDR3 is CASSLGTGNQETQYF. CDR3 nucleotides: TGTGCCAGCAGCTTAGGAACAGGGAATCAAGAGACCCAGTACTTC.

As for this clonotype: The junction differs from germline at one of its ends, possibly a read error. V usage is TRBV12-3 or TRBV12-4 and J usage is TRBJ2-1; the D gene is possibly TRBD2 (6 bases). The CDR3 extends over 14 amino acids. The CDR3 sequence is CVSSFTSQHAEQFF. In DNA form, the CDR3 reads TGTGTCAGCAGTTTCACTAGCCAGCATGCCGAGCAGTTCTTC.

The chain is built from TRBV6-1 and TRBJ2-6, with a weak D call TRBD1 (5 bases). Trimming cost V 5 bases and J 8 bases, with 22 bases left between them. This CDR3 region has 17 residues. The germline gives CDR1 MNHNS, CDR2 SASEGT. The CDR3 DNA reads as TGTGCCAGCAGTCAAAATCCATTGGGGCAAGGGACCAACGTCCTGACTTTC. Encoded protein: CASSQNPLGQGTNVLTF.

This clonotype was observed a handful of times. The chain joins TRBV7-2 to TRBJ1-1, with D uncertain. This CDR3 comprises 15 residues. Trimming cost V 3 bases and J 0 bases, with 11 bases left between them. Germline CDR1 SGHTA, CDR2 FQGNSA. The CDR3 reads CASSFLVVLNTEAFF. Here the CDR3 DNA reads TGTGCCAGCAGCTTTTTGGTGGTCCTGAACACTGAAGCTTTCTTT.

This clonotype has only a few counts. The J gene is TRBJ2-7, the V gene TRBV20-1; unclear D gene. Trimming left V 6 bases short and J 2 bases short, with 8 bases between. The CDR3 loop spans 11 amino acids. Germline lookup yields CDR1 DFQATT and CDR2 SNEGSKA (reference sequence). Here the CDR3 DNA reads TGCAGTGCCGTGTGGGCCTACGAGCAGTACTTC. This codes for CSAVWAYEQYF.

The chain employs TRBV13 and TRBJ2-2; D is unclear. The CDR3 has 15 residues. Germline CDR1 and CDR2: PRHDT and FYEKMQ (reference sequence). V was shortened by 6 bases and J by 2 bases, with 13 bases between the two germline ends. The CDR3 loop is CASSHFPSNTGELFF. The CDR3 nucleotides read TGTGCCAGCAGTCATTTCCCCAGTAACACCGGGGAGCTGTTTTTT.

This clonotype has at least ten counts. The CDR3 coding sequence is TGCGCCAGCAGCCTGTGGGGGACTAGCGAGAACACCGGGGAGCTGTTTTTT. It codes for CASSLWGTSENTGELFF. The rearrangement links TRBV5-1 to TRBJ2-2; 10 nucleotides match TRBD2. This CDR3 contains 17 residues. Per the germline V gene, CDR1 is SGHRS and CDR2 is YFSETQ. Trimming at V came to 4 bases and at J to 1 base, leaving 7 bases not matched to a gene.

This clonotype came up a few times. The chain employs TRBV15 and TRBJ1-1; D not certain. The CDR3 runs 12 residues. Trimming shortened V by 0 bases and J by 8 bases, and 7 bases separated the two germline ends. Germline CDR1 is LNHNV and CDR2 is YYDKDF (reference sequence). The CDR3 nucleotides are TGTGCCACCAGCAGAGATCTTCGCGAAGCTTTCTTT. Protein sequence: CATSRDLREAFF.

The V call is TRBV13, the J call TRBJ1-6, with D unresolved. This CDR3 is 14 amino acids long. The germline V gene encodes CDR1 PRHDT and CDR2 FYEKMQ (reference sequence). The ends were cut back, 4 bases at V and 9 bases at J, with 13 bases in the middle. The CDR3 DNA follows: TGTGCCAGCAGCTCCCGCCAGGCTAGTTCACCCCTCCACTTT. Translation gives CASSSRQASSPLHF.

The chain has TRBV12-3 or TRBV12-4 and TRBJ2-1, with 9 bases lining up with TRBD2. The V and J ends lost 3 bases and 2 bases, in that order; junction bases with no gene match: 5. This CDR3 contains 16 residues. CDR3 region: CASSFLSGSPYNEQFF. In nucleotides, the CDR3 is TGTGCCAGCAGTTTCCTTAGCGGGAGCCCCTACAATGAGCAGTTCTTC.

The rearrangement uses TRBV28 and TRBJ1-1; D perhaps matches TRBD1 (6 bases). Per germline, CDR1 MDHEN and CDR2 SYDVKM. The CDR3 is 15 residues long. V was shortened by 2 bases and J by 6 bases, with 16 bases between the two germline ends. The CDR3 loop is CASSLSMAGVPEAFF. The CDR3 nucleotides are TGTGCCAGCAGTTTAAGTATGGCAGGGGTACCTGAAGCTTTCTTT.